These 16 T cell receptor beta chains share one sample of origin, sequenced in a study of T cells in localized non-small cell lung cancer. The repertoire was sequenced with immunoSEQ multiplex PCR; TCRdb's copy has only in-frame clones and lacks some. Among roughly 5,200 clones listed, about three fifths were seen once. The material sequenced was lymph node tissue, taken before any cancer treatment. The receptors were gathered from a male donor aged 60 or over with stage I squamous cell lung carcinoma.

The V and J genes are TRBV6-7 and TRBJ2-6; TRBD1 is a possible D gene (6 bases). TRBV6-7 qualifies as an ORF whose function is uncertain. CDR3 length: 14 amino acids. Between the trimmed V and J ends, which lost 2 bases and 12 bases, there was a span of 14 bases. Here the CDR3 DNA reads TGTGCCAGCAGTTACGCCGACAGGTGGAGCGTCCTGACTTTC. Residues: CASSYADRWSVLTF.

The chain joins TRBV12-5 to TRBJ2-3, with TRBD2 as a possible D gene (6 bases). The length of the CDR3 is 12 residues. The germline gives CDR1 LGHNT, CDR2 FRNRAP. V lost 6 bases and J 10 bases, leaving 14 bases between the germline ends. CDR3 amino acids: CASGIGTLAQYF. As DNA, the CDR3 is TGTGCTAGTGGCATAGGGACTTTAGCGCAGTATTTT.

This clone appeared a few times. V and J are TRBV9 and TRBJ2-3; D is uncertain. Germline assignment: CDR1 SGDLS and CDR2 YYNGEE. V was clipped by 2 bases and J by 0 bases, with 7 bases between them. This CDR3 is built from 14 residues. For the CDR3, the DNA is TGTGCCAGCAGCGTTACCCTGAGCACAGATACGCAGTATTTT. Protein product: CASSVTLSTDTQYF.

In DNA form, the CDR3 reads TGTGCCTGGAGTAGTGCGGCGGGAGGGCCAACAGATACGCAGTATTTT. This gives the protein CAWSSAAGGPTDTQYF. The chain carries TRBV30 and TRBJ2-3; 9 bases line up with TRBD2. CDR3 length equals 16 residues. From germline, CDR1 is GTSNPN and CDR2 SVGIG (reference sequence). V was clipped by 2 bases and J by 3 bases; unmatched bases: 9.

The chain couples TRBV28 to TRBJ2-5; TRBD1 aligns across 8 bases. The CDR3 contains 15 residues. Germline CDR1 and CDR2: MDHEN and SYDVKM. J was trimmed by 5 bases and V by 3 bases; bases with no gene match: 8. DNA of the CDR3: TGTGCCAGCAGTTTCGGGGGCAGGGGGCGGGAGACCCAGTACTTC. Translated, it gives CASSFGGRGRETQYF.

V and J are TRBV29-1 and TRBJ1-4, with D possibly TRBD1 on 5 matching bases. The CDR3 is made up of 14 amino acids. Deletions cut 0 bases from V and 8 bases from J, with 13 bases between. CDR1 and CDR2 from the germline V gene are SQVTM and ANQGSEA. This CDR3 reads CSVEDRGDGEKLFF. CDR3 sequence (DNA): TGCAGCGTTGAAGATCGGGGGGATGGGGAAAAACTGTTTTTT.

This chain joins TRBV30 and TRBJ1-2; D call uncertain. The CDR3 loop spans 12 amino acids. CDR1 is GTSNPN, CDR2 SVGIG, per germline (reference sequence). Deletions cut 4 bases from V and 2 bases from J, with 8 bases between. For the CDR3, the DNA is TGTGCCTGGATAAGGACCAACTATGGCTACACCTTC. It yields the protein CAWIRTNYGYTF.

The chain couples TRBV11-3 to TRBJ2-7; no clear D gene. Germline-derived CDR1 and CDR2 are SGHNT and YENEEA. CDR3 size: 14 residues. The V gene lost 3 bases and the J gene lost 2 bases, with 11 bases spanning the gap. CDR3 sequence reads: CASSLVSSPYEQYF. The CDR3 region has the DNA TGTGCCAGCAGCTTGGTGAGTTCTCCCTACGAGCAGTACTTC.

The chain has TRBV9 and TRBJ2-3; no reliable D call. The length of the CDR3 is 12 residues. From germline, CDR1 is SGDLS and CDR2 YYNGEE. Trimming stripped 7 bases from V and 1 base from J, with 7 bases between. DNA for the CDR3: TGTGCCAGCGAAGAACGCACAGATACGCAGTATTTT. Encoded protein: CASEERTDTQYF. Variable domain in full (rest from reference TRBV9 and TRBJ2-3): DSGVTQTPKHLITATGQRVTLRCSPRSGDLSVYWYQQSLDQGLQFLIQYYNGEERAKGNILERFSAQQFPDLHSELNLSSLELGDSALYFCASEERTDTQYFGPGTRLTVL.

The rearrangement links TRBV28 to TRBJ2-5; D not resolved. V dropped 3 bases and J dropped 4 bases, with 6 bases sitting between them. The germline V gene has CDR1 MDHEN and CDR2 SYDVKM. The CDR3 spans 12 residues. CDR3 coding DNA: TGTGCCAGCAGTTTCAAGTTAGAGACCCAGTACTTC. It translates to CASSFKLETQYF.

The V gene is TRBV19, the J gene TRBJ1-2; no firm D call. The V gene's germline CDR1 is LNHDA and CDR2 SQIVND (reference sequence). The CDR3 spans 16 residues. Trimming took off 0 bases at V and 8 bases at J, with 19 bases between the two ends. The CDR3 DNA sequence: TGTGCCAGTAGTATAGAGGCGGCTTCCCGGTCGGGGGGCTACACCTTC. Translated, it gives CASSIEAASRSGGYTF.

The CDR3 is CASSVTWSTGELFF. CDR3 coding DNA: TGTGCCAGCAGCGTAACGTGGAGCACCGGGGAGCTGTTTTTT. V usage is TRBV9 and J usage is TRBJ2-2; D ambiguous. Trimming shortened V by 1 base and J by 4 bases, and 8 bases separated the two germline ends. This CDR3 region has 14 residues. Germline V CDR1 and CDR2: SGDLS, YYNGEE.

The chain carries TRBV28 and TRBJ2-7; 11 nucleotides line up with TRBD1. The J segment lost 1 base and the V segment lost 5 bases, leaving 7 bases of the junction unmatched. Germline values: CDR1 MDHEN, CDR2 SYDVKM. This CDR3 region has 16 residues. The CDR3 region is CASSIPGTGGSYEQYF. In nucleotides, the CDR3 is TGTGCCAGCAGTATCCCCGGGACAGGGGGATCCTACGAGCAGTACTTC. The complete variable domain, with remaining parts taken from reference TRBV28 and TRBJ2-7, reads DVKVTQSSRYLVKRTGEKVFLECVQDMDHENMFWYRQDPGLGLRLIYFSYDVKMKEKGDIPEGYSVSREKKERFSLILESASTNQTSMYLCASSIPGTGGSYEQYFGPGTRLTVT.

This clone was seen a handful of times. A junction end diverges from the germline sequence, so it may reflect a read error. Written as DNA, the CDR3 is TGTACCAGCAGCAGTCATGCAGGGGACTCCTACAATGAGCAGTTCTTC. Residues: CTSSSHAGDSYNEQFF. This chain connects TRBV9 to TRBJ2-1; a weak D match, TRBD1 (6 bases). CDR1 is SGDLS and CDR2 is YYNGEE in the germline V gene. The CDR3 is 16 residues long.

The chain uses TRBV19 and TRBJ2-5; 8 nucleotides align to TRBD2. V lost 3 bases, J lost 4 bases, and 10 bases stayed unmatched. CDR1 is LNHDA, CDR2 SQIVND, per germline (reference sequence). The CDR3 has 16 residues. CDR3 DNA: TGTGCCAGTAGTATCACCCGTGGAGCGGGAGTAGAGACCCAGTACTTC. Translated: CASSITRGAGVETQYF.

CDR3 DNA sequence: TGTGCCAGCAGTTACTCACCGGGGAATGAGCAGTTCTTC. Translated: CASSYSPGNEQFF. The chain uses TRBV6-8 and TRBJ2-1, with D possibly being TRBD2 (5 bases). CDR1 and CDR2 (germline): MNHGY, SAAAGT. The CDR3 is made up of 13 amino acids. V was pared by 0 bases and J by 7 bases, with 7 bases between.